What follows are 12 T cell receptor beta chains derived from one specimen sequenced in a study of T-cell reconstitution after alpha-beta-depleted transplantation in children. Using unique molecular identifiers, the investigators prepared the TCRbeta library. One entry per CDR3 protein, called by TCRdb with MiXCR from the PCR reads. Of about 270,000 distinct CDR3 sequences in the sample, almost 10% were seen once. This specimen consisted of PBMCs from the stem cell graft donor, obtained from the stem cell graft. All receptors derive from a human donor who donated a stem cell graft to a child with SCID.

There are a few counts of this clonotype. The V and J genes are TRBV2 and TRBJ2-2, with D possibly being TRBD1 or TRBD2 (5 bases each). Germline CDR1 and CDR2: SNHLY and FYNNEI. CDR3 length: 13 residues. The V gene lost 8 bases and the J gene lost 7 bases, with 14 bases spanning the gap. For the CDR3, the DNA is TGTGCCAGCGGGCAGGGACCGAACGGGGAGCTGTTTTTT. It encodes CASGQGPNGELFF.

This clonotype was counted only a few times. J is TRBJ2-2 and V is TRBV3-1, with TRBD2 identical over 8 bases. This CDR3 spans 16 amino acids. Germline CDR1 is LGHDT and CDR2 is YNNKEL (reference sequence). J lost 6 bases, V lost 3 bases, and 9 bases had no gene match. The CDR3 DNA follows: TGTGCCAGCAGCCAGAGCGGGGGCCTTGGTTCCGGGGAGCTGTTTTTT. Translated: CASSQSGGLGSGELFF.

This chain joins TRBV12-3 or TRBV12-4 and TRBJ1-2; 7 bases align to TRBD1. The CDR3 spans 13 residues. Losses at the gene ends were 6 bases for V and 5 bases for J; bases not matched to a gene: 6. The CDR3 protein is CASRGGTAYGYTF. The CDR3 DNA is TGTGCCAGCAGGGGCGGGACAGCATATGGCTACACCTTC.

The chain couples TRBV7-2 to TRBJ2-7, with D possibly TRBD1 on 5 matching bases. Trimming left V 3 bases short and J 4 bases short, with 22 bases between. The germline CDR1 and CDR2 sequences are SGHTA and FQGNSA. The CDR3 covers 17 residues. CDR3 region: CASSFVTGPSGMYEQYF. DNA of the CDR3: TGTGCCAGCAGCTTTGTTACAGGCCCCTCGGGTATGTACGAGCAGTACTTC. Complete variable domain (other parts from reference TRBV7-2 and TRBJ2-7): GAGVSQSPSNKVTEKGKDVELRCDPISGHTALYWYRQSLGQGLEFLIYFQGNSAPDKSGLPSDRFSAERTGGSVSTLTIQRTQQEDSAVYLCASSFVTGPSGMYEQYFGPGTRLTVT.

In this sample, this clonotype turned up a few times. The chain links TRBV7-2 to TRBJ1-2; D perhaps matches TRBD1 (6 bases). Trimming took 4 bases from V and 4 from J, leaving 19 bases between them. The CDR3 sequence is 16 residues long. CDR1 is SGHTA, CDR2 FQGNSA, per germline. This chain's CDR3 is CASSSGQLGVGYGYTF. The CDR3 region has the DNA TGTGCCAGCAGCTCCGGACAGCTCGGAGTAGGCTATGGCTACACCTTC.

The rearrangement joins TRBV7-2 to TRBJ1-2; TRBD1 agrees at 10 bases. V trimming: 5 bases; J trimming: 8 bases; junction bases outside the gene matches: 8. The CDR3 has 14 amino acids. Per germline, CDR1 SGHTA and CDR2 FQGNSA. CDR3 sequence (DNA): TGTGCCAGCAGCGGATGGACAGGGGGAGACGGCTACACCTTC. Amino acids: CASSGWTGGDGYTF.

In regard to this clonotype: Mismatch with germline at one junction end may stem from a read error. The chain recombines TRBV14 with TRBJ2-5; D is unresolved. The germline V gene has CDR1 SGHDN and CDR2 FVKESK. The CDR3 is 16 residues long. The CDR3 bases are TGTGCCAGCAGCCAAGAGGGCAGGTTACATCAAGAGACCCAGAACTTC. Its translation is CASSQEGRLHQETQNF.

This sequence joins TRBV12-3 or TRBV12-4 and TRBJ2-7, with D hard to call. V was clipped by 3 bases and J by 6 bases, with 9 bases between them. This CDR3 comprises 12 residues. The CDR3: CASSFTRSEQYF. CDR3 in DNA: TGTGCCAGCAGTTTTACCCGGAGCGAGCAGTACTTC.

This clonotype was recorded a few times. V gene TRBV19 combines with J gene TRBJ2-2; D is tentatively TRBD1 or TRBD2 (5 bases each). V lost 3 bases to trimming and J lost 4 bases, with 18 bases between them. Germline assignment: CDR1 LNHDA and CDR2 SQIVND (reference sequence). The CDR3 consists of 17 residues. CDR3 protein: CASSIEDTFAGTGELFF. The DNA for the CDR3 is TGTGCCAGTAGTATTGAGGACACCTTCGCGGGCACCGGGGAGCTGTTTTTT.

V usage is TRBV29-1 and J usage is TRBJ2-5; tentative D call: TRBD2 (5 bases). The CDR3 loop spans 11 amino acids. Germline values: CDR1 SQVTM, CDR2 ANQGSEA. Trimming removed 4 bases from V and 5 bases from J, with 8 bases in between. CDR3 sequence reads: CSVVLVETQYF. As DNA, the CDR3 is TGCAGCGTTGTACTAGTTGAGACCCAGTACTTC.

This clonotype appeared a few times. The CDR3 region has the DNA TGTGCCAGCAGCTTAGGGGTACGTGGACAGGCGAGCTATGGCTACACCTTC. Translating it yields CASSLGVRGQASYGYTF. The chain uses TRBV5-5 and TRBJ1-2, with 7 bases aligning to TRBD1. V lost 2 bases, J lost 4 bases, and 14 bases stayed unmatched. In germline, CDR1 is SGHKS, CDR2 YYEKEE (reference sequence). This CDR3 has 17 residues.

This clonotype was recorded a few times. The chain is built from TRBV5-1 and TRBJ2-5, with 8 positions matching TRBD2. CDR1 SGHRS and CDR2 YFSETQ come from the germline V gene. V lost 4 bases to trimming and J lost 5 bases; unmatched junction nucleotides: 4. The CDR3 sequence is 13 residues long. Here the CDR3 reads CASSAGLVETQYF. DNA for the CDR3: TGCGCCAGCAGCGCGGGACTAGTGGAGACCCAGTACTTC.